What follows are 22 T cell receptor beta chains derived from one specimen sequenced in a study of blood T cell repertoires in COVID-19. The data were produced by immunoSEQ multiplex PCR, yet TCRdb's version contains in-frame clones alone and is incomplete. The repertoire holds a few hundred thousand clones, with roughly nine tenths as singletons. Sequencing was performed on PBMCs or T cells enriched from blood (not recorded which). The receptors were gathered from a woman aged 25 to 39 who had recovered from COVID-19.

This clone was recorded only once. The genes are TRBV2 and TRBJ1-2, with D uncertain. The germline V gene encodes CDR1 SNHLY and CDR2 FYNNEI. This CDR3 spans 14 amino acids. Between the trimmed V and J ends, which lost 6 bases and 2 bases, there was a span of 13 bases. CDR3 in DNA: TGTGCCAGCAGGGGGTCGACGGGAAACTATGGCTACACCTTC. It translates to CASRGSTGNYGYTF. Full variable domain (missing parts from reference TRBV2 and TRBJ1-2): EPEVTQTPSHQVTQMGQEVILRCVPISNHLYFYWYRQILGQKVEFLVSFYNNEISEKSEIFDDQFSVERPDGSNFTLKIRSTKLEDSAMYFCASRGSTGNYGYTFGSGTRLTVV.

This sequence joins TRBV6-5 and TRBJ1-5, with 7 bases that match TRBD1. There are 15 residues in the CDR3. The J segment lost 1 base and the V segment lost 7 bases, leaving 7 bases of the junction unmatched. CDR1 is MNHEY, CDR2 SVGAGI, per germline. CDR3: CASIEGARSNQPQHF. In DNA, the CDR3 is TGTGCCAGCATAGAGGGGGCGAGGAGCAATCAGCCCCAGCATTTT.

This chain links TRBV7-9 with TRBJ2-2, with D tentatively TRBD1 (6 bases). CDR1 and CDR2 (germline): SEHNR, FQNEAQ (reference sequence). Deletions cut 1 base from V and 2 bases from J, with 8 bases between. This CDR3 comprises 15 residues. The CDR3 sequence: CASSLVRGNTGELFF. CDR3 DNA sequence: TGTGCCAGCAGCTTAGTCAGGGGAAACACCGGGGAGCTGTTTTTT.

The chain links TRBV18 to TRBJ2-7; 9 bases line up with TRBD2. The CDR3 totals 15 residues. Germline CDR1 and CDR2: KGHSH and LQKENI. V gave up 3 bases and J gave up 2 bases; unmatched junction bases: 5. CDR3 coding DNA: TGTGCCAGCTCACCCCCGTTAGCGGGGGCCTACGAGCAGTACTTC. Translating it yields CASSPPLAGAYEQYF.

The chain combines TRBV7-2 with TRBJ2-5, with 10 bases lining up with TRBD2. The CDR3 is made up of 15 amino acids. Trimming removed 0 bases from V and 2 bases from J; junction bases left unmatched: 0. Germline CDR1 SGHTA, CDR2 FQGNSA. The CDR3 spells CASSLATSGQETQYF. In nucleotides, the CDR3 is TGTGCCAGCAGCTTAGCGACTAGCGGGCAAGAGACCCAGTACTTC.

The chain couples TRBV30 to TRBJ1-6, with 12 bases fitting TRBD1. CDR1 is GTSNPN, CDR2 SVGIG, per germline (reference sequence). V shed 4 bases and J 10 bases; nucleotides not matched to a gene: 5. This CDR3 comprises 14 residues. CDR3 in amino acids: CAWIRDRGRSPLHF. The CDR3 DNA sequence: TGTGCCTGGATTCGGGACAGGGGGCGATCACCCCTCCACTTT.

Here the CDR3 DNA reads TGTGCCAGCAGCCAACGGACAGGGAACACTGAAGCTTTCTTT. It is translated as CASSQRTGNTEAFF. This chain uses TRBV7-2 with TRBJ1-1; 7 nucleotides align to TRBD1. This CDR3 comprises 14 residues. CDR1 is SGHTA and CDR2 is FQGNSA in the germline V gene. With 5 bases clipped from V and 1 base from J, the junction kept 4 bases outside the gene matches.

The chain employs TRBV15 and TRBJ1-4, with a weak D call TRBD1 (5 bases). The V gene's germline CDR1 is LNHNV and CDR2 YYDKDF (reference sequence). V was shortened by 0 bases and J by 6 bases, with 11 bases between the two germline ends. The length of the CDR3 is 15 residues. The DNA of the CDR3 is TGTGCCACCAGCAGAGATCCGGGAGGGGATGAAAAACTGTTTTTT. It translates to CATSRDPGGDEKLFF.

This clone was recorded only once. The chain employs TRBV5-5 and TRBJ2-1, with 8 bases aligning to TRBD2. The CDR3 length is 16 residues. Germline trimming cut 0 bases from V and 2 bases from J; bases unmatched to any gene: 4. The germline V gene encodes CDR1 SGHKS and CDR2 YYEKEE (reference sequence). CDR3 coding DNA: TGTGCCAGCAGCTTGGTCCGGGGGGGCCCCTACAATGAGCAGTTCTTC. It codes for CASSLVRGGPYNEQFF. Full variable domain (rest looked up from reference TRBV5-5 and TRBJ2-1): DAGVTQSPTHLIKTRGQQVTLRCSPISGHKSVSWYQQVLGQGPQFIFQYYEKEERGRGNFPDRFSARQFPNYSSELNVNALLLGDSALYLCASSLVRGGPYNEQFFGPGTRLTVL.

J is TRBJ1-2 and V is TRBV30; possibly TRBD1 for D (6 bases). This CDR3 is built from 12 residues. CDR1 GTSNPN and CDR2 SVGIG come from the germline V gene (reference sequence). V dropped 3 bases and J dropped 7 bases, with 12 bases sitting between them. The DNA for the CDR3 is TGTGCCTGGAGACAGGGTCAAGGTGGCTACACCTTC. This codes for CAWRQGQGGYTF.

The CDR3 loop reads CASSLYAGVMNTEAFF. DNA for the CDR3: TGTGCCAGCAGTTTATACGCAGGGGTCATGAACACTGAAGCTTTCTTT. V usage is TRBV27 and J usage is TRBJ1-1, with a possible D match to TRBD1 (6 bases). Germline CDR1 is MNHEY and CDR2 is SMNVEV (reference sequence). CDR3 length: 16 amino acids. Trimming stripped 1 base from V and 0 bases from J, with 12 bases between.

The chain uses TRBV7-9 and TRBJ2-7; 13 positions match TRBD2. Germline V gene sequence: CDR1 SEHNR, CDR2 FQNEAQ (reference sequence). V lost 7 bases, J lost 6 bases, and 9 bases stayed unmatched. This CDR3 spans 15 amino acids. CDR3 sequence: CASTDLRLAGGEQYF. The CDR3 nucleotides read TGTGCCAGCACGGACTTGCGACTAGCGGGGGGCGAGCAGTACTTC.

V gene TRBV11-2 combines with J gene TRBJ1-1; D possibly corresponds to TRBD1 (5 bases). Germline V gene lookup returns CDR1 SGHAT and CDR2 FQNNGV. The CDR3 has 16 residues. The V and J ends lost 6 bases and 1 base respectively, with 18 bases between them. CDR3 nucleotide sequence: TGTGCCAGCAGTCGAGTAGGTTTAGGGGCGAACACTGAAGCTTTCTTT. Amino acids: CASSRVGLGANTEAFF.

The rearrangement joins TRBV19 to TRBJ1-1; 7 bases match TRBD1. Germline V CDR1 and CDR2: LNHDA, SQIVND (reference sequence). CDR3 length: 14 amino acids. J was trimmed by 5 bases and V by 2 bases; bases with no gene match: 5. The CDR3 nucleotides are TGTGCCAGTAGTATAAGGGACAGCTTAACTGAAGCTTTCTTT. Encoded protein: CASSIRDSLTEAFF.

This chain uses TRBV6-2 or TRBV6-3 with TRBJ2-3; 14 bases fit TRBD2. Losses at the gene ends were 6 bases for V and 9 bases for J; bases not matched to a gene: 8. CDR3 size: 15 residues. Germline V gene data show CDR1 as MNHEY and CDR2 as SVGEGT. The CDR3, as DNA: TGTGCCAGCAGCCGGACTAGCGGGGGGAAACGGACGCAGTATTTT. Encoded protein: CASSRTSGGKRTQYF.

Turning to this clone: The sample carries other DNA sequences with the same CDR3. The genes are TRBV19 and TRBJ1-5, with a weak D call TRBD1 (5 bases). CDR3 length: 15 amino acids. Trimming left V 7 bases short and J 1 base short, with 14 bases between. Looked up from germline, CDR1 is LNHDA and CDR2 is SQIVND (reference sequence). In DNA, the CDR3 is TGTGCCAGTACCCCGACCGGGGGAAGCAATCAGCCCCAGCATTTT. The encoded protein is CASTPTGGSNQPQHF.

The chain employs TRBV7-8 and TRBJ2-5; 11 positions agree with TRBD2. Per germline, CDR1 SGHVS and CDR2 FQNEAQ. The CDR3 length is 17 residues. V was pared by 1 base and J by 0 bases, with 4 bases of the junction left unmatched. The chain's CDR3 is CASSLVLSGGDQETQYF. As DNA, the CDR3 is TGTGCCAGCAGCTTAGTTCTTAGCGGGGGGGACCAAGAGACCCAGTACTTC.

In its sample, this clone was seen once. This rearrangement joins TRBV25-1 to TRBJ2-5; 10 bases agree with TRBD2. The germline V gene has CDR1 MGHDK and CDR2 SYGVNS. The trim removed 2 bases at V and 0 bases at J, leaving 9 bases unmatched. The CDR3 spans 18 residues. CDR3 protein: CASSEPSGGAWYQETQYF. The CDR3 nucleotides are TGTGCCAGCAGTGAACCCAGCGGGGGGGCCTGGTACCAAGAGACCCAGTACTTC.

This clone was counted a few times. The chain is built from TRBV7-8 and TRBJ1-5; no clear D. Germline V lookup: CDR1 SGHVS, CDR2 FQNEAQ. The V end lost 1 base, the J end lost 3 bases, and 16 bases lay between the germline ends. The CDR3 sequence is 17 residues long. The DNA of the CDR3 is TGTGCCAGCAGCTTAGTAACGACAAGTCTACTCAATCAGCCCCAGCATTTT. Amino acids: CASSLVTTSLLNQPQHF.

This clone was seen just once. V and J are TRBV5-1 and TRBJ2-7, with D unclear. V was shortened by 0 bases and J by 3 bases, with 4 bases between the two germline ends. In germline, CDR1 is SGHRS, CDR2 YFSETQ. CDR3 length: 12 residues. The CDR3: CASSLDNYEQYF. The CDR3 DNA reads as TGCGCCAGCAGCTTGGACAACTACGAGCAGTACTTC.

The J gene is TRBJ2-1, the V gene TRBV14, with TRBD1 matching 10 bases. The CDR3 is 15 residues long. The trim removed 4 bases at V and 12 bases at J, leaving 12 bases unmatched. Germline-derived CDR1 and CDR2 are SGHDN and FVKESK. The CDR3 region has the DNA TGTGCCAGCAGCCGAGACAGGGGGCGGTGGAACTGGCAGTTCTTC. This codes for CASSRDRGRWNWQFF. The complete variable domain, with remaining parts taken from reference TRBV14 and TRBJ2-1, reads EAGVTQFPSHSVIEKGQTVTLRCDPISGHDNLYWYRRVMGKEIKFLLHFVKESKQDESGMPNNRFLAERTGGTYSTLKVQPAELEDSGVYFCASSRDRGRWNWQFFGPGTRLTVL.

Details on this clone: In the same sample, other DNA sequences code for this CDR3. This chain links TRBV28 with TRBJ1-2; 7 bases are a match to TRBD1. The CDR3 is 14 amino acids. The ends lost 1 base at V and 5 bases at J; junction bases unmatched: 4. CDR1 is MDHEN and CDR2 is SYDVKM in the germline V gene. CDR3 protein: CASSLYRGGYGYTF. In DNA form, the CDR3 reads TGTGCCAGCAGTTTATACAGGGGAGGTTATGGCTACACCTTC.